Here is one T cell receptor (beta chain) with its context. Its antigen is not identified. The data derive from a study of OX40 agonist ivuxolimab in advanced cancers. Germline V CDR1 and CDR2: SGHRS, YFSETQ. This CDR3 spans 15 amino acids. Trimming pared 3 bases from V and 1 base from J, leaving 13 bases between. Clones were read by immunoSEQ multiplex PCR, and TCRdb kept only the in-frame ones, dropping some. Seen here are tens of thousands of clones, 80% to 95% observed once, and the top ten hold about 1.8%. The study's findings and limits: Expanded clones belonging to CD8+ T cells outnumbered, on average, those of CD4+. Partial responders at 0.1-3.0 mg/kg showed near-lowest clonal expansion.

Sampled blood was obtained at baseline, cycle 4 day 1, and cycle 7 day 1. Sequenced material: CD4+ or CD8+ T cells sorted from blood, taken in a trial of the OX40 agonist ivuxolimab. The sequence came from an adult with an advanced solid tumor such as melanoma, head and neck, liver or kidney cancer. The rearrangement uses TRBV5-1 and TRBJ1-2; D ambiguous. The CDR3, as DNA: TGCGCCAGCAGCTATGGACCGGGTGGTAACTATGGCTACACCTTC. Translation gives CASSYGPGGNYGYTF.